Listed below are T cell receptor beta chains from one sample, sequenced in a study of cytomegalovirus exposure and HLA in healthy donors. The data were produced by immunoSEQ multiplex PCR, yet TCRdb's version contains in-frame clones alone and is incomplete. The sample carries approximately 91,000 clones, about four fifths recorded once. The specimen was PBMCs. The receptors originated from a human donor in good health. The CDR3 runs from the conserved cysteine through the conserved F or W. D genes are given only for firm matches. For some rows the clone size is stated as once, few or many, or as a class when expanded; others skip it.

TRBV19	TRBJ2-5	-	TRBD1	TGTGCCAGTAGTCCGGGGACAGGCCAAGAGACCCAGTACTTC	CASSPGTGQETQYF
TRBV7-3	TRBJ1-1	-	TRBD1	TGTGCCAGCAGCGTGACAGGGATGGACACTGAAGCTTTCTTT	CASSVTGMDTEAFF
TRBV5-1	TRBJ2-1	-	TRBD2	TGCGCCAGCAGCTTTAATAGCGGGGTCCGATACAATGAGCAGTTCTTC	CASSFNSGVRYNEQFF
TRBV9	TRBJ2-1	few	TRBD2	TGTGCCAGCAGCGTAGAGGTGCGGGAGAAGTACAATGAGCAGTTCTTC	CASSVEVREKYNEQFF
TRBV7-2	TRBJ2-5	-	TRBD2	TGTGCCAGCAGGCCTCGGGGAGCGGGGGGGCAAGAGACCCAGTACTTC	CASRPRGAGGQETQYF
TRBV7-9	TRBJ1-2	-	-	TGTGCCAGCAGCCACAAGACTAACTATGGCTACACCTTC	CASSHKTNYGYTF
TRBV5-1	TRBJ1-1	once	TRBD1	TGCGCCAGCAGCTTGGGCCTGGACAGGGATGGCACTGAAGCTTTCTTT	CASSLGLDRDGTEAFF
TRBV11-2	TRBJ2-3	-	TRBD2	TGTGCCAGCAGCCAACTAGCGGGCACAGATACGCAGTATTTT	CASSQLAGTDTQYF
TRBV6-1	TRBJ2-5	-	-	TGTGCCAGCAGGGGGCAGGTACTACAAGAGACCCAGTACTTC	CASRGQVLQETQYF
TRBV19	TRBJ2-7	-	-	TGTGCCAGTAGTAACTCCTACGAGCAGTACTTC	CASSNSYEQYF
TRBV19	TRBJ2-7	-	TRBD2	TGTGCCAGTAGTACTGGACTAGCGGGAGGCTACGAGCAGTACTTC	CASSTGLAGGYEQYF
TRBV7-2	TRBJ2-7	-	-	TGTGCCAGCAGCTTAGCTGGGGGGTCGTCGGCCTACGAGCAGTACTTC	CASSLAGGSSAYEQYF
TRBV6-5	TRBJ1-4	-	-	TGTGCCAGCAGGCGAACAGATGAAAAACTGTTTTTT	CASRRTDEKLFF
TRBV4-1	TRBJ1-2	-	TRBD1	TGCGCCAGCAGTTTGAGCCCGGAGGGGGCGGTCTATGGCTACACCTTC	CASSLSPEGAVYGYTF
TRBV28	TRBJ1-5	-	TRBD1	TGTGCCAGCCGACCCTGGACAGGCGGCAATCAGCCCCAGCATTTT	CASRPWTGGNQPQHF
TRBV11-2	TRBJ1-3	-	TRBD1	TGTGCCAGCAGCTACCTCACAGGGGTAGGAAACACCATATATTTT	CASSYLTGVGNTIYF
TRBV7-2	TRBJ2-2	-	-	TGTGCCAGCAGCTTGAGGAAGCGGGTCCTCAACACCGGGGAGCTGTTTTTT	CASSLRKRVLNTGELFF
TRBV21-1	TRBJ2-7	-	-	TGTGCCAGCAGCCACCGTTTGGGGGCTTACGAGCAGTACTTC	CASSHRLGAYEQYF
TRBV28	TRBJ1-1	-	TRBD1	TGTGCCAGCAGTCCGGGACAGATAATTTTGTTCGGTACTTTCTTT	CASSPGQIILFGTFF
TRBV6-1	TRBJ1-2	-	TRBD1	TGTGCCAGCAGTGAGGGTGGAGGGGGCGCCGCCGATGGCTACACCTTC	CASSEGGGGAADGYTF
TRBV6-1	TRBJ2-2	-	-	TGTGCCGGTACTAGTAATTCGAACACCGGGGAGCTGTTTTTT	CAGTSNSNTGELFF
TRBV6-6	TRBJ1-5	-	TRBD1	TGTGCCAGCAGTTACGACAGGGCGAGCAATCAGCCCCAGCATTTT	CASSYDRASNQPQHF
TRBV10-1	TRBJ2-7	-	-	TGCGCCAGCAGTGTCCTCAGGTTGGACTGGGTCTACGAGCAGTACTTC	CASSVLRLDWVYEQYF